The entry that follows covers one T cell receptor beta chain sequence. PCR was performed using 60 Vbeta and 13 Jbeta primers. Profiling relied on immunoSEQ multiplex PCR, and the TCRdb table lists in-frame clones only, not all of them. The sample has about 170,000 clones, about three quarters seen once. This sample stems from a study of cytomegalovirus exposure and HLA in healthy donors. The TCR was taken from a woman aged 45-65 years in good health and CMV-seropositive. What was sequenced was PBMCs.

The CDR3 is CSVVYQGTSREKLFF. The CDR3 nucleotides are TGCAGCGTAGTATATCAGGGAACGAGTCGTGAAAAACTGTTTTTT. The V call is TRBV29-1, the J call TRBJ1-4; maybe TRBD1 (5 bases). The CDR3 totals 15 residues. V shed 6 bases and J shed 7 bases, with 21 bases lying between them. Germline CDR1 SQVTM, CDR2 ANQGSEA. Filled out from reference TRBV29-1 and TRBJ1-4, the complete variable domain reads SAVISQKPSRDICQRGTSLTIQCQVDSQVTMMFWYRQQPGQSLTLIATANQGSEATYESGFVIDKFPISRPNLTFSTLTVSNMSPEDSSIYLCSVVYQGTSREKLFFGSGTQLSVL.